These 24 T cell receptor beta chains were all obtained from the same sample, sequenced in a study of blood T cell repertoires in COVID-19. The method was immunoSEQ multiplex PCR; TCRdb's version includes in-frame clones alone and lacks a portion of them. The repertoire consists of about 670,000 clones, with approximately 90% occurring once and the leading ten covering over 0.2%. Material for sequencing was peripheral blood. These receptors were collected from a young woman with acute or convalescent COVID-19.

V and J are TRBV7-9 and TRBJ2-7; D gene unclear. V lost 2 bases, J lost 6 bases, and 8 bases lay in between. Per the germline V gene, CDR1 is SEHNR and CDR2 is FQNEAQ (reference sequence). The CDR3 runs to 12 residues. CDR3 sequence: CASSLSGPEQYF. The CDR3 coding sequence is TGTGCCAGCAGCTTATCAGGCCCCGAGCAGTACTTC.

The J gene is TRBJ1-2, the V gene TRBV5-1; 7 nucleotides align to TRBD1. Germline V gene data show CDR1 as SGHRS and CDR2 as YFSETQ. V trimming: 2 bases; J trimming: 6 bases; junction bases outside the gene matches: 7. The CDR3 has 14 residues. The CDR3 here is CASSFEGALDGYTF. The CDR3 nucleotides read TGCGCCAGCAGCTTTGAGGGGGCACTAGATGGCTACACCTTC.

This rearrangement joins TRBV6-5 to TRBJ1-1; weak D call: TRBD1 (5 bases). Trimming pared 0 bases from V and 2 bases from J, leaving 10 bases between. From germline, CDR1 is MNHEY and CDR2 SVGAGI. The CDR3 runs 15 residues. The CDR3 protein is CASSYSWTTNTEAFF. The CDR3 DNA sequence: TGTGCCAGCAGTTACTCTTGGACAACCAACACTGAAGCTTTCTTT.

The genes are TRBV14 and TRBJ1-4, with 10 bases that match TRBD1. From germline, CDR1 is SGHDN and CDR2 FVKESK. With 1 base clipped from V and 10 bases from J, the junction kept 6 bases outside the gene matches. CDR3 length equals 15 residues. The CDR3 loop reads CASSQGGTGDRKLFF. The CDR3 nucleotides are TGTGCCAGCAGCCAAGGAGGGACAGGGGATCGAAAACTGTTTTTT.

V gene TRBV12-3 or TRBV12-4 combines with J gene TRBJ2-7; 8 bases agree with TRBD2. The V segment lost 7 bases and the J segment 7 bases; nucleotides outside the gene matches: 6. This CDR3 is 12 amino acids long. DNA for the CDR3: TGTGCCAGCACTCCGGGGGGGGGAGAGCAGTACTTC. Protein sequence: CASTPGGGEQYF.

The V gene is TRBV6-6, the J gene TRBJ1-4, with 7 bases lining up with TRBD1. This CDR3 spans 16 amino acids. The J segment lost 10 bases and the V segment lost 4 bases, leaving 15 bases of the junction unmatched. CDR1 is MNHNY, CDR2 SVGAGI, per germline (reference sequence). As DNA, the CDR3 is TGTGCCAGCAGTTCTAGCGGGGAGGGGGCCGGTGGAAAACTGTTTTTT. It is translated as CASSSSGEGAGGKLFF.

The V gene is TRBV6-5, the J gene TRBJ1-5; no clear D. Germline lookup yields CDR1 MNHEY and CDR2 SVGAGI. V lost 0 bases, J lost 1 base, and 7 bases lay in between. The length of the CDR3 is 15 residues. The CDR3 sequence is CASSYSGTSNQPQHF. The CDR3 DNA reads TGTGCCAGCAGTTACTCGGGCACGAGCAATCAGCCCCAGCATTTT.

V usage is TRBV2 and J usage is TRBJ2-5; 16 nucleotides agree with TRBD2. CDR3 length: 17 residues. Per germline, CDR1 SNHLY and CDR2 FYNNEI. Trimming at V came to 6 bases and at J to 7 bases, leaving 11 bases not matched to a gene. The CDR3 DNA sequence: TGTGCCAGCAGGACTGGGACTAGCGGGGGGGACATGCGGACCCAGTACTTC. Translating it yields CASRTGTSGGDMRTQYF.

J is TRBJ1-4 and V is TRBV19; 10 bases line up with TRBD1. After removal of 8 bases from V and 5 bases from J, the junction contained 5 bases not matched to a gene. Germline V gene lookup returns CDR1 LNHDA and CDR2 SQIVND (reference sequence). The CDR3 runs to 14 residues. For the CDR3, the DNA is TGTGCCAGTTTAGAGACAGGGGGCAATGAAAAACTGTTTTTT. Its protein is CASLETGGNEKLFF.

V and J are TRBV4-3 and TRBJ2-1; D is perhaps TRBD2 (6 bases). The V end lost 3 bases, the J end lost 5 bases, and 14 bases lay between the germline ends. This CDR3 region has 15 residues. Germline assignment: CDR1 LGHNA and CDR2 YSLEER. The CDR3 DNA reads as TGCGCCAGCAGCCAGGCGGCGGGGCAAAACAATGAGCAGTTCTTC. It specifies CASSQAAGQNNEQFF.

The chain links TRBV18 to TRBJ1-2; D gene ambiguous. With 0 bases removed from V and 4 bases from J, the gap between germline ends came to 12 bases. CDR1 is KGHSH, CDR2 LQKENI, per germline. The CDR3 sequence is 15 residues long. CDR3 sequence (DNA): TGTGCCAGCTCACCACCGAGTACAGCCGGCTATGGCTACACCTTC. Residues: CASSPPSTAGYGYTF.

With regard to this clone: Other nucleotide sequences in the sample specify the same CDR3. The chain recombines TRBV9 with TRBJ2-3; D not certain. This CDR3 has 12 residues. V shed 0 bases and J shed 3 bases, with 2 bases lying between them. Germline lookup yields CDR1 SGDLS and CDR2 YYNGEE. In DNA, the CDR3 is TGTGCCAGCAGCGTAGCTACAGATACGCAGTATTTT. Its translation: CASSVATDTQYF. Full variable domain (outside the CDR3, taken from reference TRBV9 and TRBJ2-3): DSGVTQTPKHLITATGQRVTLRCSPRSGDLSVYWYQQSLDQGLQFLIQYYNGEERAKGNILERFSAQQFPDLHSELNLSSLELGDSALYFCASSVATDTQYFGPGTRLTVL.

The chain carries TRBV5-1 and TRBJ1-4; TRBD1 aligns across 11 bases. The trim removed 2 bases at V and 0 bases at J, leaving 3 bases unmatched. The CDR3 spans 17 residues. Germline-derived CDR1 and CDR2 are SGHRS and YFSETQ. The CDR3, as DNA: TGCGCCAGCAGCTTCGGACAGGGGGCGTCAACTAATGAAAAACTGTTTTTT. As protein: CASSFGQGASTNEKLFF.

This clone has a single count. This chain connects TRBV18 to TRBJ2-7, with TRBD1 matching over 9 bases. Trimming removed 6 bases from V and 2 bases from J; junction bases left unmatched: 8. The germline gives CDR1 KGHSH, CDR2 LQKENI. The CDR3 runs 15 residues. The CDR3 DNA reads TGTGCCAGCTCTCAACAGGGGGCCAGTACCTACGAGCAGTACTTC. Amino acid sequence: CASSQQGASTYEQYF. The entire variable domain, with the rest obtained from reference TRBV18 and TRBJ2-7, is as follows: NAGVMQNPRHLVRRRGQEARLRCSPMKGHSHVYWYRQLPEEGLKFMVYLQKENIIDESGMPKERFSAEFPKEGPSILRIQQVVRGDSAAYFCASSQQGASTYEQYFGPGTRLTVT.

The V and J genes are TRBV7-2 and TRBJ2-5, with TRBD1 identical over 7 bases. J was trimmed by 1 base and V by 5 bases; bases with no gene match: 4. Germline CDR1 is SGHTA and CDR2 is FQGNSA. The CDR3 extends over 14 amino acids. DNA of the CDR3: TGTGCCAGCAGCCTCGACAGGGCCCAAGAGACCCAGTACTTC. This gives the protein CASSLDRAQETQYF.

V gene TRBV3-1 (or the pseudogene TRBV3-2) combines with J gene TRBJ2-4, with 7 bases that match TRBD2. After removal of 5 bases from V and 0 bases from J, the junction contained 10 bases not matched to a gene. Germline V gene lookup returns CDR1 LGHDT and CDR2 YNNKEL (reference sequence). CDR3 length: 17 residues. The CDR3 region is CASSVQRSGKAKNIQYF. The CDR3 DNA is TGTGCCAGCAGCGTCCAGAGGAGCGGGAAAGCCAAAAACATTCAGTACTTC.

The chain combines TRBV5-1 with TRBJ1-2; D unclear. The CDR3 spans 15 residues. Between the trimmed V and J ends, which lost 0 bases and 6 bases, there was a span of 15 bases. Looked up from germline, CDR1 is SGHRS and CDR2 is YFSETQ. CDR3 residues: CASSLVLTKVDGYTF. CDR3 in DNA: TGCGCCAGCAGCTTGGTGTTGACAAAGGTGGATGGCTACACCTTC.

This rearrangement joins TRBV11-2 to TRBJ2-1; 9 positions match TRBD2. The trim removed 9 bases at V and 9 bases at J, leaving 12 bases unmatched. CDR1 is SGHAT and CDR2 is FQNNGV in the germline V gene. The CDR3 has 14 amino acids. The CDR3 DNA sequence: TGTGCCAGTAAGCGAGGCGGGGGGGTGGTTGAGCAGTTCTTC. Translated: CASKRGGGVVEQFF.

This rearrangement joins TRBV28 to TRBJ1-2, with TRBD1 as a possible D gene (5 bases). CDR3 length equals 15 residues. Germline CDR1 MDHEN, CDR2 SYDVKM. V was trimmed by 4 bases and J by 4 bases, leaving 16 bases between them. CDR3 sequence (DNA): TGTGCCAGCAGTTCCCGACAGCGTAAAGGCTATGGCTACACCTTC. This encodes CASSSRQRKGYGYTF.

The J gene is TRBJ1-4, the V gene TRBV5-8, with D uncertain. Trimming took 4 bases from V and 7 from J, leaving 11 bases between them. Germline CDR1 reads SGHTS; CDR2 reads YDEGEE. The CDR3 runs 13 residues. The CDR3 sequence is CASSPRGSEKLFF. CDR3 sequence (DNA): TGTGCCAGCAGCCCTAGAGGGTCTGAAAAACTGTTTTTT. The full variable domain, rest sourced from reference TRBV5-8 and TRBJ1-4, is EAGVTQSPTHLIKTRGQQATLRCSPISGHTSVYWYQQALGLGLQFLLWYDEGEERNRGNFPPRFSGRQFPNYSSELNVNALELEDSALYLCASSPRGSEKLFFGSGTQLSVL.

The chain carries TRBV6-5 and TRBJ1-2, with a weak D call TRBD1 (5 bases). The length of the CDR3 is 14 residues. Trimming shortened V by 8 bases and J by 4 bases, and 17 bases separated the two germline ends. Per the germline V gene, CDR1 is MNHEY and CDR2 is SVGAGI. DNA for the CDR3: TGTGCCAGCGGGGGACTTTGGACAACCTATGGCTACACCTTC. It is translated as CASGGLWTTYGYTF.

This clone came up a few times. The CDR3 sequence is CASSIEGGVTEAFF. The CDR3 DNA reads as TGTGCCAGTAGTATAGAGGGGGGAGTTACTGAAGCTTTCTTT. The gene calls are TRBV19 and TRBJ1-1; weak D call: TRBD1 (5 bases). Germline-derived CDR1 and CDR2 are LNHDA and SQIVND (reference sequence). Trimming removed 0 bases from V and 5 bases from J, with 10 bases in between. The CDR3 spans 14 residues.

The genes are TRBV7-9 and TRBJ2-7, with a tentative D call TRBD1 (6 bases). CDR1 SEHNR and CDR2 FQNEAQ come from the germline V gene (reference sequence). V lost 4 bases and J 2 bases, leaving 18 bases between the germline ends. The CDR3 consists of 16 residues. This CDR3 reads CASSSSAGTPPYEQYF. In DNA, the CDR3 is TGTGCCAGCAGCTCCTCAGCCGGGACACCCCCCTACGAGCAGTACTTC.

This chain's CDR3 is CASSLSAATETYGYTF. The CDR3 DNA reads TGCGCCAGCAGCTTGTCCGCCGCGACAGAAACTTATGGCTACACCTTC. The gene calls are TRBV5-1 and TRBJ1-2; tentative D call: TRBD1 (5 bases). The CDR3 loop spans 16 amino acids. V gave up 1 base and J gave up 5 bases, with 18 bases separating them. Germline V gene lookup returns CDR1 SGHRS and CDR2 YFSETQ.